This TCR beta chain stems from a study of T cell clones after liver transplantation. Sequencing used immunoSEQ multiplex PCR; TCRdb keeps in-frame clones, though not all of them. The sample has 20,000 to 30,000 clones; about 70% are singletons. Germline-derived CDR1 and CDR2 are SGHTS and YDEGEE. V was cut by 2 bases and J by 3 bases, with 12 bases left in between. The length of the CDR3 is 15 residues. The chain combines TRBV5-8 with TRBJ2-1; tentatively, D is TRBD1 (6 bases). This sample comprised CD4+ T cells from blood, obtained before liver transplant. The receptor comes from a human donor who received a liver transplant. The CDR3, as DNA: TGTGCCAGCAGCTTTTTAGGGGGAAACTACAATGAGCAGTTCTTC. Amino acids: CASSFLGGNYNEQFF.